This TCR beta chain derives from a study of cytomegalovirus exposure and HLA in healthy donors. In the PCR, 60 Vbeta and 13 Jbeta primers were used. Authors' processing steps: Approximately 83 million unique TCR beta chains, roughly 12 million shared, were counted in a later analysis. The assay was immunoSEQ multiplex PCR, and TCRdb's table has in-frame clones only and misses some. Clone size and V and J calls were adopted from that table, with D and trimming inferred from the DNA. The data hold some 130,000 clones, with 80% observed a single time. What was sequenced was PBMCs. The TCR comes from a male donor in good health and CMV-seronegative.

The CDR3 DNA reads as TGTGCCAGTAGTATAGCCACTAGCGGCGGTCGGTACGAGCAGTACTTC. This translates into CASSIATSGGRYEQYF. This sequence joins TRBV19 and TRBJ2-7, with TRBD2 matching 8 bases. In germline, CDR1 is LNHDA, CDR2 SQIVND (reference sequence). V gave up 1 base and J gave up 4 bases; unmatched junction bases: 9. The CDR3 spans 16 residues.